These 23 T cell receptor beta chains were sequenced from one sample in a study of cytomegalovirus exposure and HLA in healthy donors. Primers: 60 Vbeta forward and 13 Jbeta reverse. Clones were read by immunoSEQ multiplex PCR, and TCRdb kept only the in-frame ones, dropping some. Of approximately 68,000 clones listed, around 72% are singletons. The specimen was PBMCs. These receptors all stem from a woman aged 25 to 39 in good health and CMV-seropositive.

The genes are TRBV6-1 and TRBJ2-5; tentative D call: TRBD2 (5 bases). Germline V gene data show CDR1 as MNHNS and CDR2 as SASEGT. V was shortened by 0 bases and J by 2 bases, with 10 bases between the two germline ends. The CDR3 sequence is 15 residues long. CDR3 region: CASSEARRVQETQYF. The CDR3 coding sequence is TGTGCCAGCAGTGAAGCCCGGCGGGTACAAGAGACCCAGTACTTC.

The sample holds a few counts of this clone. CDR3 sequence reads: CASSEGEGTNYGYTF. CDR3 coding DNA: TGTGCCAGCAGTGAAGGAGAGGGTACGAACTATGGCTACACCTTC. The chain employs TRBV6-1 and TRBJ1-2; D remains unclear. This CDR3 is built from 15 residues. Trimming took off 1 base at V and 2 bases at J, with 11 bases between the two ends. Germline V lookup: CDR1 MNHNS, CDR2 SASEGT.

There are a few counts of this clone. This rearrangement joins TRBV27 to TRBJ1-1, with 7 bases fitting TRBD1. This CDR3 is 13 amino acids long. CDR1 and CDR2 (germline): MNHEY, SMNVEV (reference sequence). V shed 6 bases and J 8 bases; nucleotides not matched to a gene: 9. The CDR3 region has the DNA TGTGCCAGCAGCCCCGGACAGGTCAGGGAAGCTTTCTTT. This gives the protein CASSPGQVREAFF.

The rearrangement uses TRBV2 and TRBJ2-7; 11 bases align to TRBD2. The germline V gene encodes CDR1 SNHLY and CDR2 FYNNEI. CDR3 length: 15 residues. The junction had 6 bases not matched to a gene; V was cut back by 6 bases and J by 2 bases. The CDR3 loop is CASSGTSGSAYEQYF. The CDR3 DNA sequence: TGTGCCAGCAGCGGGACTAGCGGATCGGCCTACGAGCAGTACTTC.

The genes are TRBV4-1 and TRBJ2-1, with TRBD2 matching over 11 bases. The germline V gene has CDR1 MGHRA and CDR2 YSYEKL. The CDR3 spans 15 residues. Germline trimming cut 6 bases from V and 5 bases from J; bases unmatched to any gene: 6. CDR3 residues: CASRLLAGGHNEQFF. CDR3 DNA: TGCGCCAGCAGACTATTAGCGGGAGGGCACAATGAGCAGTTCTTC.

The chain uses TRBV11-3 and TRBJ1-1, with 9 positions matching TRBD1. Germline V gene sequence: CDR1 SGHNT, CDR2 YENEEA. The CDR3 sequence is 12 residues long. J lost 12 bases, V lost 5 bases, and 7 bases had no gene match. CDR3 region: CASSADRGLTFF. In DNA form, the CDR3 reads TGTGCCAGCAGCGCGGACAGGGGACTAACTTTCTTT.

J is TRBJ1-1 and V is TRBV27; the D gene is possibly TRBD1 (6 bases). The V gene's germline CDR1 is MNHEY and CDR2 SMNVEV (reference sequence). There are 15 residues in the CDR3. Trimming cost V 5 bases and J 4 bases, with 17 bases left between them. The CDR3 DNA sequence: TGTGCCAGCAGTCTCCAGAACCAGGGGTCCACTGAAGCTTTCTTT. Protein: CASSLQNQGSTEAFF.

The chain employs TRBV7-9 and TRBJ2-1; D uncertain. Germline values: CDR1 SEHNR, CDR2 FQNEAQ (reference sequence). The length of the CDR3 is 14 residues. Deletions cut 2 bases from V and 6 bases from J, with 11 bases between. The CDR3 nucleotides read TGTGCCAGCAGCTTATCTACCACCGGCAATGAGCAGTTCTTC. This codes for CASSLSTTGNEQFF. The full variable domain, with the rest looked up from reference TRBV7-9 and TRBJ2-1, is DTGVSQNPRHKITKRGQNVTFRCDPISEHNRLYWYRQTLGQGPEFLTYFQNEAQLEKSRLLSDRFSAERPKGSFSTLEIQRTEQGDSAMYLCASSLSTTGNEQFFGPGTRLTVL.

The rearrangement links TRBV7-9 to TRBJ2-3; possibly TRBD1 for D (5 bases). The CDR3 covers 14 residues. Germline V gene lookup returns CDR1 SEHNR and CDR2 FQNEAQ (reference sequence). V shed 4 bases and J shed 5 bases, with 13 bases lying between them. The CDR3 DNA is TGTGCCAGCAGCTCCGTCGCAGGGCAAGATACGCAGTATTTT. This sequence encodes CASSSVAGQDTQYF.

V and J are TRBV5-4 and TRBJ2-1; TRBD2 matches 12 bases. Germline CDR1 and CDR2: SGHNT and YYREEE (reference sequence). The V segment lost 0 bases and the J segment 9 bases; nucleotides outside the gene matches: 10. The CDR3 sequence is 17 residues long. CDR3 DNA: TGTGCCAGCAGCTTGGCAGAAACCCTGGGACTAGCGGGTGAGCAGTTCTTC. Protein: CASSLAETLGLAGEQFF.

This clone was picked up a small number of times. This chain uses TRBV6-1 with TRBJ2-7; 7 nucleotides line up with TRBD2. Germline CDR1 is MNHNS and CDR2 is SASEGT. The CDR3 is 13 residues long. V was clipped by 8 bases and J by 5 bases; unmatched bases: 9. The CDR3 DNA follows: TGTGCCAGCCTGCACACTAGCGCTGACGAGCAGTACTTC. This codes for CASLHTSADEQYF.

The chain recombines TRBV10-2 with TRBJ1-5; 9 positions match TRBD1. Germline V lookup: CDR1 WSHSY, CDR2 SAAADI. This CDR3 contains 15 residues. The ends lost 6 bases at V and 4 bases at J; junction bases unmatched: 7. Written as DNA, the CDR3 is TGCGCCAGCAGCTATGTGACAGGGGGAAATCAGCCCCAGCATTTT. As protein: CASSYVTGGNQPQHF.

This clone was counted between two and nine times. The chain employs TRBV30 and TRBJ1-6; TRBD1 matches 11 bases. The length of the CDR3 is 17 residues. Germline V lookup: CDR1 GTSNPN, CDR2 SVGIG (reference sequence). V trimming: 3 bases; J trimming: 0 bases; junction bases outside the gene matches: 4. DNA of the CDR3: TGTGCCTGGAGGGACAGGGGGCCGATCTCCTATAATTCACCCCTCCACTTT. It encodes CAWRDRGPISYNSPLHF.

The chain links TRBV7-9 to TRBJ1-2; a possible D gene is TRBD1 (6 bases). Germline CDR1 reads SEHNR; CDR2 reads FQNEAQ (reference sequence). The V and J ends lost 5 bases and 2 bases respectively, with 12 bases between them. The CDR3 contains 14 residues. In nucleotides, the CDR3 is TGTGCCAGCAGCCCTCGGGACAACAACTATGGCTACACCTTC. Translation gives CASSPRDNNYGYTF. Together with reference TRBV7-9 and TRBJ1-2, the CDR3 gives the full variable domain: DTGVSQNPRHKITKRGQNVTFRCDPISEHNRLYWYRQTLGQGPEFLTYFQNEAQLEKSRLLSDRFSAERPKGSFSTLEIQRTEQGDSAMYLCASSPRDNNYGYTFGSGTRLTVV.

The chain employs TRBV2 and TRBJ1-2; maybe TRBD1 (5 bases). V lost 3 bases to trimming and J lost 6 bases, with 8 bases between them. The CDR3 is 12 residues long. Germline values: CDR1 SNHLY, CDR2 FYNNEI. CDR3: CASSDRVDGYTF. CDR3 DNA sequence: TGTGCCAGCAGTGACAGGGTGGATGGCTACACCTTC.

This rearrangement joins TRBV27 to TRBJ1-2, with D possibly TRBD1 on 5 matching bases. The CDR3 extends over 15 amino acids. The germline V and J ends were trimmed by 3 bases and 2 bases, with 13 bases remaining between them. Germline V gene sequence: CDR1 MNHEY, CDR2 SMNVEV (reference sequence). The CDR3 here is CASSLSEDRNYGYTF. The CDR3 DNA sequence: TGTGCCAGCAGTTTGAGTGAAGACAGAAACTATGGCTACACCTTC.

The chain employs TRBV19 and TRBJ1-2; D call uncertain. The CDR3 extends over 15 amino acids. CDR1 LNHDA and CDR2 SQIVND come from the germline V gene (reference sequence). V lost 4 bases and J lost 5, with 17 bases in between. CDR3 bases: TGTGCCAGTAGTACCGCCCTGGGCGAAGGATATGGCTACACCTTC. Its protein is CASSTALGEGYGYTF. Full variable domain (rest looked up from reference TRBV19 and TRBJ1-2): DGGITQSPKYLFRKEGQNVTLSCEQNLNHDAMYWYRQDPGQGLRLIYYSQIVNDFQKGDIAEGYSVSREKKESFPLTVTSAQKNPTAFYLCASSTALGEGYGYTFGSGTRLTVV.

The chain carries TRBV27 and TRBJ2-3; 7 bases align to TRBD2. The CDR3 length is 16 residues. The V gene end was trimmed by 0 bases and the J gene end by 0 bases; junction bases not matched to a gene: 3. Germline V gene lookup returns CDR1 MNHEY and CDR2 SMNVEV (reference sequence). The CDR3 here is CASSLSGTISTDTQYF. The CDR3 coding sequence is TGTGCCAGCAGTTTATCTGGGACTATTAGCACAGATACGCAGTATTTT.

This clone was counted a few times. The chain joins TRBV5-1 to TRBJ1-1, with 8 bases lining up with TRBD1. V shed 1 base, J shed 4 bases, and the junction held 6 bases outside the gene matches. The CDR3 extends over 15 amino acids. CDR1 SGHRS and CDR2 YFSETQ come from the germline V gene. The CDR3 coding sequence is TGCGCCAGCAGCTTGCGTCCAGGGGGCGGCACTGAAGCTTTCTTT. This sequence encodes CASSLRPGGGTEAFF.

The chain uses TRBV7-9 and TRBJ1-1; 7 positions match TRBD1. With V trimmed by 2 bases and J by 1 base, 4 bases remained unmatched. This CDR3 has 15 amino acids. Per germline, CDR1 SEHNR and CDR2 FQNEAQ (reference sequence). DNA for the CDR3: TGTGCCAGCAGCTTATGGGGACAGACGAACACTGAAGCTTTCTTT. Translating gives CASSLWGQTNTEAFF.

V gene TRBV15 combines with J gene TRBJ2-7, with D maybe TRBD2 (6 bases). V was trimmed by 1 base and J by 4 bases, leaving 8 bases between them. This CDR3 is built from 13 residues. Germline assignment: CDR1 LNHNV and CDR2 YYDKDF (reference sequence). CDR3 bases: TGTGCCACCAGCAGAGGACGGGGGTACGAGCAGTACTTC. Amino acids: CATSRGRGYEQYF. Looking up the rest from reference TRBV15 and TRBJ2-7 gives the full variable domain: DAMVIQNPRYQVTQFGKPVTLSCSQTLNHNVMYWYQQKSSQAPKLLFHYYDKDFNNEADTPDNFQSRRPNTSFCFLDIRSPGLGDTAMYLCATSRGRGYEQYFGPGTRLTVT.

The chain carries TRBV18 and TRBJ1-5, with 12 bases fitting TRBD1. The CDR3 extends over 15 amino acids. The junction had 4 bases not matched to a gene; V was cut back by 4 bases and J by 6 bases. Germline V gene sequence: CDR1 KGHSH, CDR2 LQKENI. In DNA form, the CDR3 reads TGTGCCAGCTCACTGGGGACAGGGGGCCCTCAGCCCCAGCATTTT. It yields the protein CASSLGTGGPQPQHF.

The chain uses TRBV5-1 and TRBJ2-7; 7 nucleotides align to TRBD2. CDR1 SGHRS and CDR2 YFSETQ come from the germline V gene. V was pared by 3 bases and J by 5 bases, with 5 bases of the junction left unmatched. This CDR3 is 13 amino acids long. The CDR3 sequence is CASSSTLADEQYF. In nucleotides, the CDR3 is TGCGCCAGCAGCTCAACCCTAGCGGACGAGCAGTACTTC.